A selection of T cell receptor beta chains follows, all from one sample in a study of identical twins. In TCRdb, the 5' RACE reads were re-called with MiXCR into one record per CDR3 protein. The sample has fewer than 250,000 distinct CDR3 sequences; 7.5% are singletons. This sample also appeared in a second study, on yellow fever vaccine responses in identical twins.

The sequenced sample was CD8+ T cells sorted from blood. The receptors were gathered from a woman under 30 in good health. The CDR3 runs from the conserved cysteine through the conserved F or W. The order of the fields is J gene, V gene, D gene, clone size, CDR3 protein, CDR3 DNA. A D gene is named only where the DNA matches it firmly. Clone size is not always given. Where it is, it says once, few, many or a class for expanded clones.

TRBJ2-1,TRBV3-1,.,many,CASSHLLGTEENEQFF,TGTGCCAGCAGCCACTTGCTAGGGACGGAGGAGAATGAGCAGTTCTTC
TRBJ2-1,TRBV25-1,.,.,CASSGDLSYNEQFF,TGTGCCAGCAGTGGGGACTTAAGCTACAATGAGCAGTTCTTC
TRBJ1-1,TRBV7-6,TRBD1,few,CASSRIPVTGANTEAFF,TGTGCCAGCAGCAGAATACCGGTTACAGGGGCGAACACTGAAGCTTTCTTT
TRBJ1-1,TRBV6-5,TRBD1,many,CASSYVGQGYTEAFF,TGTGCCAGCAGTTATGTGGGACAGGGCTACACTGAAGCTTTCTTT
TRBJ2-3,TRBV7-8,TRBD2,.,CASSREGGADTQYF,TGTGCCAGCAGCCGGGAGGGAGGGGCAGATACGCAGTATTTT
TRBJ1-1,TRBV10-2,.,many,CASREDTATGAFF,TGCGCCAGCAGGGAAGACACCGCTACTGGCGCTTTCTTT
TRBJ2-3,TRBV28,.,few,CASTLGGRDTQYF,TGTGCCAGCACCCTCGGAGGGCGAGATACGCAGTATTTT
TRBJ2-1,TRBV2,TRBD2,.,CASLPGGRGINNEQFF,TGTGCCAGCCTCCCTGGTGGGCGGGGGATTAACAATGAGCAGTTCTTC
TRBJ2-3,TRBV27,.,many,CASSHTSTDTQYF,TGTGCCAGCAGTCATACTAGCACAGATACGCAGTATTTT
TRBJ2-7,TRBV7-9,.,few,CASRGGRDEQYF,TGTGCCAGCAGGGGGGGGCGGGACGAGCAGTACTTC
TRBJ2-1,TRBV29-1,.,many,CSVEEEEALFDEQFF,TGCAGCGTTGAAGAGGAGGAGGCCCTCTTTGATGAGCAGTTCTTC
TRBJ2-1,TRBV7-9,.,.,CASSLGRGGTYNEQFF,TGTGCCAGCAGCTTAGGGAGGGGCGGGACCTACAATGAGCAGTTCTTC
TRBJ2-1,TRBV5-4,TRBD1,few,CASSLWGQGALNEQFF,TGTGCCAGCAGCCTATGGGGACAGGGGGCTCTAAATGAGCAGTTCTTC
TRBJ2-7,TRBV5-1,TRBD2,few,CASSLGLREARVYEQYF,TGCGCCAGCAGCTTGGGGTTGCGGGAGGCCAGGGTCTACGAGCAGTACTTC
TRBJ2-3,TRBV20-1,TRBD1,few,CSASSWTLGQGVGYTQYF,TGCAGTGCTAGCTCATGGACATTGGGACAGGGGGTAGGATATACGCAGTATTTT
TRBJ2-1,TRBV2,.,few,CASSVQNNEQFF,TGTGCCAGCAGTGTTCAGAACAATGAGCAGTTCTTC
TRBJ2-3,TRBV7-9,.,many,CASSPGQRADTQYF,TGTGCCAGCAGCCCCGGACAGAGGGCAGATACGCAGTATTTT
TRBJ2-5,TRBV7-9,.,.,CASSDSGRETQYF,TGTGCCAGCAGCGACAGCGGCCGAGAGACCCAGTACTTC
TRBJ2-1,TRBV28,.,.,CASSHYYNEQFF,TGTGCCAGCAGCCATTACTACAATGAGCAGTTCTTC
TRBJ2-5,TRBV13,TRBD1,few,CASSAKTGVWETQYF,TGTGCCAGCAGCGCAAAAACAGGGGTCTGGGAGACCCAGTACTTC
TRBJ2-1,TRBV29-1,.,.,CSVEDSFSYNEQFF,TGCAGCGTTGAGGACAGCTTCTCCTACAATGAGCAGTTCTTC
TRBJ1-1,TRBV7-9,.,few,CASRALNTEAFF,TGTGCCAGCAGGGCGCTAAACACTGAAGCTTTCTTT
TRBJ2-1,TRBV7-3,.,.,CASSLALAPHNEQFF,TGTGCCAGCAGCTTAGCGCTAGCGCCACACAATGAGCAGTTCTTC
TRBJ1-1,TRBV12-3/TRBV12-4,.,many,CASNDRDTEAFF,TGTGCCAGCAACGACCGGGACACTGAAGCTTTCTTT